A selection of T cell receptor beta chains follows, all from one sample in a study of CD8 T cells in ankylosing spondylitis. TCRdb redid the calling of the 5' RACE reads with MiXCR, one entry per CDR3 protein. Here the sample spans approximately 350,000 distinct CDR3 sequences, over 12% being singletons. Sequenced material: blood, either unsorted or a sorted T cell fraction (not recorded which). Receptors were obtained from a male donor with ankylosing spondylitis or in good health (not recorded which). Both conserved end residues are part of each CDR3. Each record gives: clone size, V gene, D gene, J gene, CDR3 protein, CDR3 DNA. The D gene is left open where the match is weak. Clone size is shown for a subset of rows, as once, few, many or a class of expanded clone.

-	TRBV6-1	-	TRBJ2-2	CASSEWGAQDTGELFF	TGTGCCAGCAGTGAGTGGGGGGCGCAGGACACCGGGGAGCTGTTTTTT
few	TRBV7-9	-	TRBJ1-2	CASSFSGSRGGYGYTF	TGTGCCAGCAGCTTCTCTGGCTCGCGGGGAGGCTATGGCTACACCTTC
many	TRBV12-3/TRBV12-4	-	TRBJ2-5	CASSLVLQETQYF	TGTGCCAGCAGCCTCGTGCTCCAAGAGACCCAGTACTTC
few	TRBV4-1	TRBD2	TRBJ2-1	CASSQRETSGDSSYNEQFF	TGCGCCAGCAGCCAACGGGAAACTAGCGGGGATAGCTCCTACAATGAGCAGTTCTTC
-	TRBV7-8	TRBD2	TRBJ2-1	CASSLALLAGSGEQFF	TGTGCCAGCAGCTTAGCGCTACTAGCGGGGTCGGGGGAGCAGTTCTTC
-	TRBV7-9	-	TRBJ1-2	CASSLGRESGYTF	TGTGCCAGCAGCTTAGGAAGGGAGTCCGGCTACACCTTC
few	TRBV5-1	-	TRBJ2-7	CASSLQVYSYEQYF	TGCGCCAGCAGCTTGCAGGTTTACTCCTACGAGCAGTACTTC
once	TRBV5-1	-	TRBJ2-7	CASRPGQGGYEQYF	TGCGCCAGCCGCCCAGGGCAGGGGGGCTACGAGCAGTACTTC
few	TRBV6-5	-	TRBJ2-1	CATGRSSYNEQFF	TGTGCCACAGGTAGGAGCTCCTACAATGAGCAGTTCTTC
-	TRBV6-5	TRBD2	TRBJ2-7	CASSFSTSATSYYEQYF	TGTGCCAGCAGTTTCTCGACTAGCGCAACCTCCTATTACGAGCAGTACTTC
-	TRBV12-3/TRBV12-4	-	TRBJ2-1	CASSAGNRVQFF	TGTGCCAGCAGTGCGGGCAATAGGGTGCAGTTCTTC
-	TRBV30	-	TRBJ1-1	CAWRRGFNTEAFF	TGTGCCTGGAGACGCGGGTTTAACACTGAAGCTTTCTTT
few	TRBV14	-	TRBJ2-1	CASSQVSNEQFF	TGTGCCAGCAGCCAAGTTTCCAATGAGCAGTTCTTC
-	TRBV5-1	-	TRBJ2-7	CASSLDPVSYEQYF	TGCGCCAGCAGCTTGGATCCTGTTTCCTACGAGCAGTACTTC
few	TRBV9	TRBD2	TRBJ2-5	CASSDTSGGKTQYF	TGTGCCAGCAGCGACACTAGCGGAGGAAAGACCCAGTACTTC
many	TRBV20-1	TRBD1	TRBJ2-2	CSARGTGAGELFF	TGCAGTGCTAGGGGCACAGGGGCCGGGGAGCTGTTTTTT
few	TRBV10-3	TRBD1	TRBJ2-7	CAISPGQGDYEQYF	TGTGCCATCAGCCCGGGACAGGGGGACTACGAGCAGTACTTC
-	TRBV19	TRBD2	TRBJ2-2	CASSIGRDTGELFF	TGTGCCAGTAGTATCGGGAGGGACACCGGGGAGCTGTTTTTT
few	TRBV14	TRBD1	TRBJ1-2	CASSQGTGGGGYTF	TGTGCCAGCAGCCAAGGGACAGGGGGCGGTGGCTACACCTTC
-	TRBV2	-	TRBJ2-4	CASTVGTNIQYF	TGTGCCAGCACCGTCGGGACAAACATTCAGTACTTC
many	TRBV12-3/TRBV12-4	-	TRBJ1-5	CASSLGGSHQPQHF	TGTGCCAGCAGTTTAGGTGGGAGCCATCAGCCCCAGCATTTT
many	TRBV12-3/TRBV12-4	-	TRBJ1-2	CASRQSEGRYGYTF	TGTGCCAGCAGACAATCCGAAGGGAGATATGGCTACACCTTC
-	TRBV6-1	TRBD1	TRBJ2-7	CASRARQGASFYEQYF	TGTGCCAGCAGGGCCAGACAGGGGGCGTCTTTCTACGAGCAGTACTTC
many	TRBV19	TRBD1	TRBJ2-1	CASSIARQGASGVQFF	TGTGCCAGTAGTATAGCTCGACAGGGGGCCTCCGGAGTGCAGTTCTTC
-	TRBV7-9	-	TRBJ2-7	CASSQHYEQYF	TGTGCCAGCAGCCAACACTACGAGCAGTACTTC
few	TRBV19	-	TRBJ2-2	CASRTPGGELFF	TGTGCCAGTAGAACTCCGGGAGGGGAGCTGTTTTTT
-	TRBV5-1	TRBD1	TRBJ1-4	CASSPGQGLEKLFF	TGCGCCAGCAGCCCGGGACAGGGGCTTGAAAAACTGTTTTTT
-	TRBV19	-	TRBJ1-1	CASSMYPVGNTEAFF	TGTGCCAGTAGTATGTACCCAGTTGGGAACACTGAAGCTTTCTTT
few	TRBV4-1	TRBD2	TRBJ2-3	CASSQDILGRGRADTQYF	TGCGCCAGCAGCCAAGATATTCTAGGGAGGGGTAGGGCAGATACGCAGTATTTT
-	TRBV27	-	TRBJ2-7	CASRQWGFRFDRYEQYF	TGTGCCAGCAGGCAGTGGGGCTTTAGGTTCGATCGCTACGAGCAGTACTTC
few	TRBV2	TRBD1	TRBJ2-1	CASSGTDTMKEQFF	TGTGCCAGCAGCGGGACAGATACAATGAAAGAGCAGTTCTTC
few	TRBV27	-	TRBJ2-3	CASSLSASPGTQYF	TGTGCCAGCAGTTTATCGGCCTCGCCAGGGACGCAGTATTTT
many	TRBV20-1	-	TRBJ2-7	CSGTGTGSSYEQYF	TGCAGCGGTACCGGGACTGGGAGCTCCTACGAGCAGTACTTC
few	TRBV7-2	-	TRBJ2-7	CASSLTQGAGGEQYF	TGTGCCAGCAGCTTAACTCAGGGGGCGGGAGGCGAGCAGTACTTC
-	TRBV3-1	-	TRBJ2-1	CASSPQVSPYNEQFF	TGTGCCAGCAGCCCCCAGGTTAGCCCCTACAATGAGCAGTTCTTC
-	TRBV20-1	TRBD2	TRBJ2-1	CSASLSGGPANEQFF	TGCAGTGCTTCTCTATCGGGGGGGCCGGCGAATGAGCAGTTCTTC
many	TRBV12-3/TRBV12-4	-	TRBJ2-5	CASSLGSLETQYF	TGTGCCAGCAGTTTAGGGTCACTCGAGACCCAGTACTTC
-	TRBV9	TRBD1	TRBJ1-1	CASSLRDREAFF	TGTGCCAGCAGCCTCCGGGACAGGGAAGCTTTCTTT
few	TRBV29-1	TRBD1	TRBJ1-3	CSVRTGFSGNTIYF	TGCAGCGTAAGGACAGGTTTCTCTGGAAACACCATATATTTT
few	TRBV12-3/TRBV12-4	TRBD2	TRBJ2-7	CASSPLAGALSSSYEQYF	TGTGCCAGCAGTCCCTTAGCGGGGGCCCTTTCTAGCTCCTACGAGCAGTACTTC
-	TRBV10-2	TRBD1	TRBJ1-4	CASSGPDRAQGEKLFF	TGCGCCAGCAGTGGGCCCGACAGGGCCCAAGGTGAAAAACTGTTTTTT
-	TRBV5-1	TRBD1	TRBJ2-1	CASGGQGHNEQFF	TGCGCCAGTGGGGGACAGGGACACAATGAGCAGTTCTTC
few	TRBV3-1	TRBD2	TRBJ2-1	CASSHTGLVRNNEQFF	TGTGCCAGCAGCCACACGGGACTAGTCCGGAACAATGAGCAGTTCTTC
-	TRBV7-9	-	TRBJ2-2	CASSLNENTGELFF	TGTGCCAGCAGCTTAAACGAGAACACCGGGGAGCTGTTTTTT
many	TRBV10-3	-	TRBJ1-2	CATYQANYGYTF	TGTGCCACCTACCAGGCAAACTATGGCTACACCTTC
-	TRBV6-1	-	TRBJ2-1	CASTQGPRENEQFF	TGTGCCAGTACCCAAGGTCCCAGAGAGAATGAGCAGTTCTTC
few	TRBV6-5	-	TRBJ2-1	CASSYSKTGSSYNEQFF	TGTGCCAGCAGTTACTCGAAGACTGGGAGCTCCTACAATGAGCAGTTCTTC
many	TRBV7-2	-	TRBJ1-4	CASSLASLGTVEKLFF	TGTGCCAGCAGCTTAGCGAGCCTCGGGACGGTAGAAAAACTGTTTTTT
-	TRBV10-3	TRBD1	TRBJ1-2	CAISGGDSFYGYTF	TGTGCCATCAGTGGAGGGGACAGTTTCTATGGCTACACCTTC
few	TRBV7-2	-	TRBJ1-2	CASISRGQDYGYTF	TGTGCCAGCATCTCCCGGGGGCAAGACTATGGCTACACCTTC
few	TRBV6-1	-	TRBJ1-1	CASNRGGGRDTEAFF	TGTGCCAGCAACCGAGGAGGGGGTAGGGACACTGAAGCTTTCTTT